Listed here are 5 T cell receptor beta chains from one sample, sequenced in a study of T cell repertoires in cytomegalovirus infection. MiXCR was run by TCRdb on the reads, yielding one entry per CDR3 protein. The table includes 200,000 to 250,000 distinct CDR3 sequences, approximately 7% detected once. Sequenced sample: PBMCs. These receptors all come from a human donor in good health (CMV status not recorded). Some clones in this sample may be carry-over from other donors' samples.

This clonotype came up many times. The chain couples TRBV7-2 to TRBJ1-6; 10 nucleotides line up with TRBD1. This CDR3 has 15 amino acids. V gave up 5 bases and J gave up 7 bases; unmatched junction bases: 5. Germline V CDR1 and CDR2: SGHTA, FQGNSA. CDR3 amino acids: CASSPDRGRNSPLHF. The CDR3 DNA follows: TGTGCCAGCAGCCCTGACAGGGGGCGCAATTCACCCCTCCACTTT.

This clonotype was seen at least ten times. The chain has TRBV12-3 or TRBV12-4 and TRBJ1-2; D may be TRBD1 (5 bases). The CDR3 consists of 14 residues. Trimming left V 5 bases short and J 0 bases short, with 10 bases between. DNA for the CDR3: TGTGCCAGCAGTCGGACATCTCCTAACTATGGCTACACCTTC. Protein product: CASSRTSPNYGYTF.

On this clonotype itself: A much larger clone differs from this one at a single base, so this may be a read error. The chain couples TRBV7-9 to TRBJ2-3; D unclear. Looked up from germline, CDR1 is SEHNR and CDR2 is FQNEAQ (reference sequence). This CDR3 spans 16 amino acids. Trimming took off 3 bases at V and 0 bases at J, with 13 bases between the two ends. CDR3 sequence reads: CASSLELTRSTDTQYF. CDR3 nucleotides: TGTGCCAGCAGCTTGGAGCTGACAAGGAGCACAGATACGCAGTATTTT.

This clonotype was seen many times. This sequence joins TRBV11-2 and TRBJ2-7; 8 bases are a match to TRBD1. The ends lost 3 bases at V and 3 bases at J; junction bases unmatched: 13. The CDR3 has 17 residues. CDR1 is SGHAT and CDR2 is FQNNGV in the germline V gene. CDR3 in amino acids: CASSFGTGSFIGYEQYF. Written as DNA, the CDR3 is TGTGCCAGCAGCTTCGGGACAGGATCTTTCATCGGCTACGAGCAGTACTTC.

This clonotype was seen repeatedly, ten times or more. The chain employs TRBV7-3 and TRBJ1-1, with 8 bases matching TRBD1. The CDR3 length is 14 residues. In germline, CDR1 is SGHTA, CDR2 FQGTGA. The junction had 5 bases not matched to a gene; V was cut back by 4 bases and J by 4 bases. CDR3 coding DNA: TGTGCCAGCAGCTCGTCCGGACAGGGCACTGAAGCTTTCTTT. Encoded protein: CASSSSGQGTEAFF.